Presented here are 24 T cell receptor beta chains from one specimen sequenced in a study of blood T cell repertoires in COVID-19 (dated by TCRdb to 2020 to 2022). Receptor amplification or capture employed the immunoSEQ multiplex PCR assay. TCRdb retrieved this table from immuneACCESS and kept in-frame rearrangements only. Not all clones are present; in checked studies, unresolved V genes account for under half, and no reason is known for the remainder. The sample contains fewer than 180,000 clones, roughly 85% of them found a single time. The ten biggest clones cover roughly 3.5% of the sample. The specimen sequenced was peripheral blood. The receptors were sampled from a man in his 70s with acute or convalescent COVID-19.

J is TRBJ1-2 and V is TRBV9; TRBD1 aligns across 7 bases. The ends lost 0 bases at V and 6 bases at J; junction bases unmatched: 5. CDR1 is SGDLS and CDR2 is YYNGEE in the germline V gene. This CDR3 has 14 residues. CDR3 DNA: TGTGCCAGCAGCGTAGGTAGGGGGCGGGATGGCTACACCTTC. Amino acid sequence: CASSVGRGRDGYTF.

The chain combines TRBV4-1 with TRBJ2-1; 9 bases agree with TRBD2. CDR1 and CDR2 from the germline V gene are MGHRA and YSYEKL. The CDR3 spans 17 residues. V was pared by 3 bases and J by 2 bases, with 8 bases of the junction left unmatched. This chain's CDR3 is CASSQGGTSGPYNEQFF. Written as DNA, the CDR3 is TGCGCCAGCAGCCAGGGGGGAACTAGCGGGCCCTACAATGAGCAGTTCTTC.

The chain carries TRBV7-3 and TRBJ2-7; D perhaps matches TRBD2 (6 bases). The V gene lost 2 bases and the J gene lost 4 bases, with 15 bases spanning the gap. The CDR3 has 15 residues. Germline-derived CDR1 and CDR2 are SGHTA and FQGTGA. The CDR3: CASSLEAGSGYEQYF. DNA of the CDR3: TGTGCCAGCAGCTTAGAGGCAGGGAGCGGGTACGAGCAGTACTTC. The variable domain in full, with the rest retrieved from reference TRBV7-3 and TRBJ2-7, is GAGVSQTPSNKVTEKGKYVELRCDPISGHTALYWYRQSLGQGPEFLIYFQGTGAADDSGLPNDRFFAVRPEGSVSTLKIQRTERGDSAVYLCASSLEAGSGYEQYFGPGTRLTVT.

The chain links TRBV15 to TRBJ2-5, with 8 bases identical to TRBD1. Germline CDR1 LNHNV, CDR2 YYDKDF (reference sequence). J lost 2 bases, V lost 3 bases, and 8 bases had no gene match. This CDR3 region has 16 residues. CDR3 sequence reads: CATSRALTGAQETQYF. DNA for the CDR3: TGTGCCACCAGCAGGGCCTTGACAGGGGCTCAAGAGACCCAGTACTTC. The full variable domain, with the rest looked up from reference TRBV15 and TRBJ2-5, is DAMVIQNPRYQVTQFGKPVTLSCSQTLNHNVMYWYQQKSSQAPKLLFHYYDKDFNNEADTPDNFQSRRPNTSFCFLDIRSPGLGDTAMYLCATSRALTGAQETQYFGPGTRLLVL.

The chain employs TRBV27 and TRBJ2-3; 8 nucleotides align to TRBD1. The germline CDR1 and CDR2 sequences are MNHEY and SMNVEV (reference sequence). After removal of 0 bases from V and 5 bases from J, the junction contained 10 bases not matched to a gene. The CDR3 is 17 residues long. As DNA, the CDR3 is TGTGCCAGCAGTTTATCCCCAAGGACAGGGAAAGGAGATACGCAGTATTTT. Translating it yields CASSLSPRTGKGDTQYF.

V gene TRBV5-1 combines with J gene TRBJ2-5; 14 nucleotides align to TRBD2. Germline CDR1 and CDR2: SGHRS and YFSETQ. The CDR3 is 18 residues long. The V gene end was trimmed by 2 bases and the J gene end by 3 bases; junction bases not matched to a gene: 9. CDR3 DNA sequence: TGCGCCAGCAGCTTCCGACTAGCGGGAGGGCCCCAAAAAGAGACCCAGTACTTC. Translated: CASSFRLAGGPQKETQYF.

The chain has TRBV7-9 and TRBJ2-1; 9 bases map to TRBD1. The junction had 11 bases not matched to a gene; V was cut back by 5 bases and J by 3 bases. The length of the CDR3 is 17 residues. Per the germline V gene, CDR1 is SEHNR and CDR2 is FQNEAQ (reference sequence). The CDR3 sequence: CASSRRPTGGSYNEQFF. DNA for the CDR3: TGTGCCAGCAGCCGCAGACCGACAGGGGGTAGCTACAATGAGCAGTTCTTC.

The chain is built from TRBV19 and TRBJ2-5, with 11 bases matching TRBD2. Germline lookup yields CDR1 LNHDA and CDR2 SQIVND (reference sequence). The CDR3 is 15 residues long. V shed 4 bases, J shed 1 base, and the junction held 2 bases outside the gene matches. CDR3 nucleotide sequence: TGTGCCAGTAGTACCGGGACTAGCGGCCAAGAGACCCAGTACTTC. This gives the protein CASSTGTSGQETQYF.

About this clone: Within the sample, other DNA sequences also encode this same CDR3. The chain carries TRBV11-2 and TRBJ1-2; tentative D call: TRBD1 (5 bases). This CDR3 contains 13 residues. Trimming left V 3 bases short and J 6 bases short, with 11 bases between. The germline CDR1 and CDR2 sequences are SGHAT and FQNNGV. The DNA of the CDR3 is TGTGCCAGCAGCTTGGGGGGGACGGATGGCTACACCTTC. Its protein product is CASSLGGTDGYTF.

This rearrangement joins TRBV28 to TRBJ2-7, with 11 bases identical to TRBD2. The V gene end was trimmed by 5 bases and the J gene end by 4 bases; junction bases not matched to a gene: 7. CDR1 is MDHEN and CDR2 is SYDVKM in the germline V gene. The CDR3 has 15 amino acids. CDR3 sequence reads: CASSVTSGSPYEQYF. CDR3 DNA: TGTGCCAGCAGTGTCACTAGCGGGAGTCCTTACGAGCAGTACTTC.

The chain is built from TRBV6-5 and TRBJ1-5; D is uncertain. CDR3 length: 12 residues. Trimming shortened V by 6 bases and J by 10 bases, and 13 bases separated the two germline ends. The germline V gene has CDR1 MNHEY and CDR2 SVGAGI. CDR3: CASRSPPVPQHF. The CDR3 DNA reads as TGTGCCAGCAGGAGCCCCCCGGTCCCCCAGCATTTT.

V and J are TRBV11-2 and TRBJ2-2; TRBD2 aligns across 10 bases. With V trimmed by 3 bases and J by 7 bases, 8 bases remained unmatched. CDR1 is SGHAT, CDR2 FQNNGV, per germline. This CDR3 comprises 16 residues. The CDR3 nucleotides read TGTGCCAGCAGCTTCTTCCTAGCGGGAGCTGACGGGGAGCTGTTTTTT. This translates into CASSFFLAGADGELFF.

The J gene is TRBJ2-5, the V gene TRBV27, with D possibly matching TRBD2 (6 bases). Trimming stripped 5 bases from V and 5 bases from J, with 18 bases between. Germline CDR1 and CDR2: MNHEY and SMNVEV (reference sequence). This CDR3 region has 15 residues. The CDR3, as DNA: TGTGCCAGCAGTACTTCCGGGACTTGGGGGGAGACCCAGTACTTC. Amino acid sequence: CASSTSGTWGETQYF.

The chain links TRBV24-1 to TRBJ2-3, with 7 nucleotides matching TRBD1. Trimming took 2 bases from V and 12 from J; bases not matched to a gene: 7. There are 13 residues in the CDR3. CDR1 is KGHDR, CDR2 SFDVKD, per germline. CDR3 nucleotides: TGTGCCACCAGTGATTACGACAGGGCTCCCCAGTATTTT. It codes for CATSDYDRAPQYF.

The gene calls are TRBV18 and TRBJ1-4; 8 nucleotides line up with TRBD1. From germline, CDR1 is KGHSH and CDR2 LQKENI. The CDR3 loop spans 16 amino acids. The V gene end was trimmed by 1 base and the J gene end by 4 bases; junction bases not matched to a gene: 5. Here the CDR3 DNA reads TGTGCCAGCTCACCACTCGGACAGGGCGGTAATGAAAAACTGTTTTTT. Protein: CASSPLGQGGNEKLFF. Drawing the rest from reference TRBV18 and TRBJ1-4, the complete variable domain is NAGVMQNPRHLVRRRGQEARLRCSPMKGHSHVYWYRQLPEEGLKFMVYLQKENIIDESGMPKERFSAEFPKEGPSILRIQQVVRGDSAAYFCASSPLGQGGNEKLFFGSGTQLSVL.

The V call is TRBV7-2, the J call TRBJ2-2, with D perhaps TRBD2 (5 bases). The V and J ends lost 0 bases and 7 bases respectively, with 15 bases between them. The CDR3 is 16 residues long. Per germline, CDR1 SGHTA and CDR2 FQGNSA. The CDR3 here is CASSLAGLAVDGELFF. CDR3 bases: TGTGCCAGCAGCTTAGCAGGCCTAGCAGTCGACGGGGAGCTGTTTTTT. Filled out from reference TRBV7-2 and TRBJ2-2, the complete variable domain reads GAGVSQSPSNKVTEKGKDVELRCDPISGHTALYWYRQSLGQGLEFLIYFQGNSAPDKSGLPSDRFSAERTGGSVSTLTIQRTQQEDSAVYLCASSLAGLAVDGELFFGEGSRLTVL.

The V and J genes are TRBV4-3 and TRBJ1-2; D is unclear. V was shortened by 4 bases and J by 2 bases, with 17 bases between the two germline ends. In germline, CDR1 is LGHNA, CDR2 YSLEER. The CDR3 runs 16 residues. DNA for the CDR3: TGCGCCAGCAGCCGAGAGACTGGTACCCACAACTATGGCTACACCTTC. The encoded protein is CASSRETGTHNYGYTF.

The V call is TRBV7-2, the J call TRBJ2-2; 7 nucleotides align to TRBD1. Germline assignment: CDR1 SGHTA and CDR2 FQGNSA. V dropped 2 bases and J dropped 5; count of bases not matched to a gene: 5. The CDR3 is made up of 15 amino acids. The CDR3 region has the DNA TGTGCCAGCAGCTTAAGGACAGGAGGAACCGGGGAGCTGTTTTTT. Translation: CASSLRTGGTGELFF.

The CDR3 sequence is CASSSGLAGGETQYF. CDR3 bases: TGTGCCAGCAGTTCTGGACTAGCGGGAGGGGAGACCCAGTACTTC. V and J are TRBV27 and TRBJ2-5, with TRBD2 identical over 15 bases. The CDR3 length is 15 residues. Per the germline V gene, CDR1 is MNHEY and CDR2 is SMNVEV (reference sequence). Germline trimming cut 4 bases from V and 5 bases from J; bases unmatched to any gene: 2.

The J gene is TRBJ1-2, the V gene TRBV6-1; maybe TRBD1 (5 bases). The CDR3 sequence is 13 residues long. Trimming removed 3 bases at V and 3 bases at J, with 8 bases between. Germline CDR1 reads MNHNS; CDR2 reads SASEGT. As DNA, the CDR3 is TGTGCCAGCAGTGAGGGGGGGGACTATGGCTACACCTTC. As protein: CASSEGGDYGYTF.

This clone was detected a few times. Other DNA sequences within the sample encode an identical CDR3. The CDR3 loop is CASSIGLAVYEQYF. The CDR3 DNA follows: TGTGCCAGTAGTATAGGTCTAGCGGTCTACGAGCAGTACTTC. The rearrangement links TRBV19 to TRBJ2-7; 7 bases map to TRBD2. CDR1 and CDR2 (germline): LNHDA, SQIVND (reference sequence). The J segment lost 3 bases and the V segment lost 1 base, leaving 3 bases of the junction unmatched. This CDR3 is built from 14 residues.

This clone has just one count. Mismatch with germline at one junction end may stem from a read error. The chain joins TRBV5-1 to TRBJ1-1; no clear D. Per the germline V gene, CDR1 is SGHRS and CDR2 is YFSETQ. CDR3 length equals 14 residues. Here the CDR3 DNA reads TGCGCCAGCAGCTTGTCTCAGGTTGGCCCTGAAGTTTTCTTT. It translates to CASSLSQVGPEVFF.

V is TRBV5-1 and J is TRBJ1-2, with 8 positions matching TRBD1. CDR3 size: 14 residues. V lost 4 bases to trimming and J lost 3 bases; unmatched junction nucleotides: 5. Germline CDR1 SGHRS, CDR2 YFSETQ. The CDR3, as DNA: TGCGCCAGCAGCAGACAGGGGTCCGACTATGGCTACACCTTC. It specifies CASSRQGSDYGYTF.

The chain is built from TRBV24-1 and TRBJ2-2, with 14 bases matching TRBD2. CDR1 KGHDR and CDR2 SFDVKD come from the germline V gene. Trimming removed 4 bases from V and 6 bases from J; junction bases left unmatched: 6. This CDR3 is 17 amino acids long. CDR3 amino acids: CATSEYGLAGGAGELFF. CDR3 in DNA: TGTGCCACCAGTGAATACGGACTAGCGGGAGGTGCCGGGGAGCTGTTTTTT.